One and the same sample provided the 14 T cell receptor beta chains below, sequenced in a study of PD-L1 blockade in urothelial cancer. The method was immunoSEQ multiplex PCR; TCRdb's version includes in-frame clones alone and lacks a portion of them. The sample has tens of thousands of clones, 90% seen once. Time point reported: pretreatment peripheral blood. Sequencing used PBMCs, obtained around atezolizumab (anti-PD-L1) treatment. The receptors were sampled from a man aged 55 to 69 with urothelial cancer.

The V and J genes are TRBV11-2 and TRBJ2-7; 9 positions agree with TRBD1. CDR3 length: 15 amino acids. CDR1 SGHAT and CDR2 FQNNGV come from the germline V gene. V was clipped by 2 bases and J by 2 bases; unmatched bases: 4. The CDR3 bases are TGTGCCAGCAGCTTACGACGGGACAGGGCCTACGAGCAGTACTTC. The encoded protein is CASSLRRDRAYEQYF. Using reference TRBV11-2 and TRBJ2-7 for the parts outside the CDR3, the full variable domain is EAGVAQSPRYKIIEKRQSVAFWCNPISGHATLYWYQQILGQGPKLLIQFQNNGVVDDSQLPKDRFSAERLKGVDSTLKIQPAKLEDSAVYLCASSLRRDRAYEQYFGPGTRLTVT.

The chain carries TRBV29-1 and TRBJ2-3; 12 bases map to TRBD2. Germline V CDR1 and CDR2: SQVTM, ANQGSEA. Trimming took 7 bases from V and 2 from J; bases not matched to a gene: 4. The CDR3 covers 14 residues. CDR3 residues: CSGLAGGNTDTQYF. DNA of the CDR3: TGCAGCGGGCTAGCGGGGGGGAACACAGATACGCAGTATTTT.

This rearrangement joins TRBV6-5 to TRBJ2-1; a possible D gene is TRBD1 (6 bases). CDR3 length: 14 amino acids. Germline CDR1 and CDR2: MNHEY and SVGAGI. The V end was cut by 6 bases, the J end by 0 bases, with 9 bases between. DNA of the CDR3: TGTGCCAGCAGCCGGGACACCTCCTACAATGAGCAGTTCTTC. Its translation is CASSRDTSYNEQFF.

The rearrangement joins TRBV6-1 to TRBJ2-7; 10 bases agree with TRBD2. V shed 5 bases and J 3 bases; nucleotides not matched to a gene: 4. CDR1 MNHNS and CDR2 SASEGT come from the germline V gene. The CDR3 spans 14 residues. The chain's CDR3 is CASSNSGGGYEQYF. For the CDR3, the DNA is TGTGCCAGCAGTAACAGCGGGGGGGGCTACGAGCAGTACTTC.

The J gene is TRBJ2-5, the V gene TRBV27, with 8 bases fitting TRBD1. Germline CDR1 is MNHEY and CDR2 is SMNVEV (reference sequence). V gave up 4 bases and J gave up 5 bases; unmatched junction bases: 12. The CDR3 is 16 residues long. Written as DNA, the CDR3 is TGTGCCAGCAGTTCCTCATATGCAGGGGGCCTCGAGACCCAGTACTTC. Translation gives CASSSSYAGGLETQYF.

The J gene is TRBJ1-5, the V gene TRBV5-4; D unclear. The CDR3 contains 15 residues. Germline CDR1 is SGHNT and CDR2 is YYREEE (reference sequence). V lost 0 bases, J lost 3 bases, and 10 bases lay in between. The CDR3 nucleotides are TGTGCCAGCAGCTTGGATGCAGGCCCCAATCAGCCCCAGCATTTT. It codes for CASSLDAGPNQPQHF.

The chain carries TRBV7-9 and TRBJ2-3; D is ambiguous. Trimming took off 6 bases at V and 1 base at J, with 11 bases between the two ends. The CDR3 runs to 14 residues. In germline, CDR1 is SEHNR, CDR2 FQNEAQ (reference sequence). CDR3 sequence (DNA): TGTGCCAGCAGTTATCCCCAGGGCACAGATACGCAGTATTTT. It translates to CASSYPQGTDTQYF.

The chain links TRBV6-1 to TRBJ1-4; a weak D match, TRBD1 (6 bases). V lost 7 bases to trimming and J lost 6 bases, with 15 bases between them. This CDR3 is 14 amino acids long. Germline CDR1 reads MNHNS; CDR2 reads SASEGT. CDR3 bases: TGTGCCAGCACCTTACAGGGCCGGGATGAAAAACTGTTTTTT. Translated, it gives CASTLQGRDEKLFF.

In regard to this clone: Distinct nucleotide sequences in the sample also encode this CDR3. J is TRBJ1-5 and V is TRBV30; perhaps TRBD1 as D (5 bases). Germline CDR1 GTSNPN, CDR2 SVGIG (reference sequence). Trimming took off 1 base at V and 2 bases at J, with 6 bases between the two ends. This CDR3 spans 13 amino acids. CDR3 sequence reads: CAWSGGGNQPQHF. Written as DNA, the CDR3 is TGTGCCTGGAGTGGGGGGGGCAATCAGCCCCAGCATTTT.

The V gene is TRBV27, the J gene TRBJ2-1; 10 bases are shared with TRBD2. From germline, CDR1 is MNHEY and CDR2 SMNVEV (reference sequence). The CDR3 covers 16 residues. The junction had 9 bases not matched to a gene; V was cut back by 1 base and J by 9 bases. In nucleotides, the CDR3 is TGTGCCAGCAGTTTATATGTGGGACTAGCGCCCGCTGAGCAGTTCTTC. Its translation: CASSLYVGLAPAEQFF.

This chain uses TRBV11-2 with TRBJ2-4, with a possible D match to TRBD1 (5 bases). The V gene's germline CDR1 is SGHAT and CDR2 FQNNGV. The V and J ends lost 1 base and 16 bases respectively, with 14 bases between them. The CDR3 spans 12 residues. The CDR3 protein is CASSLGRGRPYF. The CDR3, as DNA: TGTGCCAGCAGCTTAGGTAGGGGCAGGCCTTACTTC.

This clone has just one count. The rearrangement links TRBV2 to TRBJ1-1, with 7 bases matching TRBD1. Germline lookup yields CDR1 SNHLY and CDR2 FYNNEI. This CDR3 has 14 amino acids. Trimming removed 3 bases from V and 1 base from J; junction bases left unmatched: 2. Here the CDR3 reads CASSEGQRNTEAFF. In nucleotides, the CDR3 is TGTGCCAGCAGTGAGGGACAGCGGAACACTGAAGCTTTCTTT.

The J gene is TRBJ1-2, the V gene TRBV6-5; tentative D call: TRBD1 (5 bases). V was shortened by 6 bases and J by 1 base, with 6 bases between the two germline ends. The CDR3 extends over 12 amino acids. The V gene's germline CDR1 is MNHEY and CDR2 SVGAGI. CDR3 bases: TGTGCCAGCAGGACAGTTAACTATGGCTACACCTTC. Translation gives CASRTVNYGYTF.

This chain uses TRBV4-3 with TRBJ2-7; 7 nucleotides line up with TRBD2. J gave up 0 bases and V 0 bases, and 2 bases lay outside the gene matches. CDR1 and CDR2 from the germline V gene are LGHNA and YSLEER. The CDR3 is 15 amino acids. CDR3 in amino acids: CASSQDSSGSYEQYF. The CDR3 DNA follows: TGCGCCAGCAGCCAAGACTCTAGCGGCTCCTACGAGCAGTACTTC.